One and the same sample provided the 10 T cell receptor beta chains below, sequenced in a study of blood T cell repertoires in COVID-19. Repertoires were generated with immunoSEQ multiplex PCR, while TCRdb's copy carries only in-frame clones and drops some. Here the sample spans around 63,000 clones, roughly nine tenths being singletons. The source material was peripheral blood. The receptors derive from a woman in her fifties or sixties with COVID-19, enrolled during active disease.

The J gene is TRBJ1-4, the V gene TRBV28; D is possibly TRBD1 (6 bases). CDR1 is MDHEN, CDR2 SYDVKM, per germline. Deletions cut 3 bases from V and 7 bases from J, with 12 bases between. The CDR3 consists of 14 residues. The CDR3 DNA sequence: TGTGCCAGCAGTTTCCGGCAGGGGATTGAAAAACTGTTTTTT. Translated: CASSFRQGIEKLFF.

This rearrangement joins TRBV19 to TRBJ1-1, with D possibly matching TRBD1 (5 bases). V lost 8 bases and J lost 4, with 14 bases in between. From germline, CDR1 is LNHDA and CDR2 SQIVND (reference sequence). The CDR3 spans 13 residues. CDR3: CASLRVRGTEAFF. The CDR3 nucleotides read TGTGCCAGTCTTAGGGTAAGGGGCACTGAAGCTTTCTTT.

The chain uses TRBV4-1 and TRBJ2-7, with 9 bases matching TRBD1. Germline CDR1 is MGHRA and CDR2 is YSYEKL. There are 13 residues in the CDR3. With V trimmed by 4 bases and J by 5 bases, 3 bases remained unmatched. The CDR3 sequence: CASSPGQGDEQYF. In nucleotides, the CDR3 is TGCGCCAGCAGCCCGGGACAGGGCGACGAGCAGTACTTC.

The chain links TRBV2 to TRBJ1-1, with a tentative D call TRBD1 (6 bases). CDR1 is SNHLY, CDR2 FYNNEI, per germline. V dropped 10 bases and J dropped 1 base, with 16 bases sitting between them. CDR3 length: 14 residues. The CDR3 is CATKAGAANTEAFF. CDR3 DNA: TGTGCCACGAAAGCAGGGGCCGCGAACACTGAAGCTTTCTTT.

The chain employs TRBV10-3 and TRBJ2-4; TRBD1 matches at 10 bases. Germline CDR1 is ENHRY and CDR2 is SYGVKD. The V segment lost 8 bases and the J segment 6 bases; nucleotides outside the gene matches: 7. CDR3 size: 14 residues. The CDR3 protein is CAIAERDRGNIQYF. Here the CDR3 DNA reads TGTGCCATCGCTGAAAGGGACAGGGGAAACATTCAGTACTTC.

The chain has TRBV6-5 and TRBJ2-5, with D possibly being TRBD2 (6 bases). V was clipped by 3 bases and J by 3 bases, with 8 bases between them. This CDR3 has 13 amino acids. Germline V gives CDR1 MNHEY, CDR2 SVGAGI. Here the CDR3 reads CASSYSGEETQYF. The CDR3 coding sequence is TGTGCCAGCAGTTATTCGGGAGAAGAGACCCAGTACTTC.

This clone was detected once. The genes are TRBV2 and TRBJ1-3; 7 bases are shared with TRBD1. Germline CDR1 is SNHLY and CDR2 is FYNNEI. The CDR3 runs to 15 residues. The J segment lost 1 base and the V segment lost 7 bases, leaving 7 bases of the junction unmatched. The CDR3 is CASKYRDSSGNTIYF. For the CDR3, the DNA is TGTGCCAGCAAGTATCGGGACAGTTCTGGAAACACCATATATTTT.

J is TRBJ2-7 and V is TRBV6-6; D is ambiguous. CDR1 is MNHNY and CDR2 is SVGAGI in the germline V gene (reference sequence). This CDR3 region has 15 residues. V was pared by 2 bases and J by 0 bases, with 11 bases between. The chain's CDR3 is CASSYTDPSSYEQYF. CDR3 nucleotide sequence: TGTGCCAGCAGTTACACAGACCCGAGCTCCTACGAGCAGTACTTC.

The V gene is TRBV12-3 or TRBV12-4, the J gene TRBJ1-1; weak D call: TRBD1 (6 bases). V gave up 5 bases and J gave up 4 bases, with 11 bases separating them. The length of the CDR3 is 13 residues. CDR3 residues: CASSQTGSTEAFF. CDR3 DNA sequence: TGTGCCAGCAGTCAAACAGGGAGCACTGAAGCTTTCTTT.

This clone was recorded only once. The chain uses TRBV11-1 and TRBJ2-5; tentative D call: TRBD2 (6 bases). This CDR3 has 14 amino acids. With 0 bases removed from V and 5 bases from J, the gap between germline ends came to 10 bases. CDR1 is SGHAT, CDR2 FQDESV, per germline (reference sequence). The chain's CDR3 is CASSLAGGHETQYF. The CDR3 DNA reads TGTGCCAGCAGCTTAGCGGGAGGTCATGAGACCCAGTACTTC.